This T cell receptor (beta chain) was identified during a study of immune evolution from preneoplasia to lung adenocarcinoma. This CDR3 spans 14 amino acids. In germline, CDR1 is GTSNPN, CDR2 SVGIG (reference sequence). Trimming removed 1 base at V and 2 bases at J, with 9 bases between. Study results and limitations: Compared with EGFR-mutant or double wild-type lesions, KRAS-mutant nodules were more clonal.

Sequencing used immunoSEQ multiplex PCR; TCRdb keeps in-frame clones, though not all of them. The sample shows about 9,000 clones, around 87% of them seen only once. As for this clone: Its antigen is still unknown.

This TCR derives from a person aged 65 to 85 with invasive lung adenocarcinoma. This chain joins TRBV30 and TRBJ1-5; no clear D gene. Sequencing was done on a sample of FFPE invasive lung adenocarcinoma tissue. The CDR3 nucleotides read TGTGCCTGGAGTGACGGGATGGGCAATCAGCCCCAGCATTTT. As protein: CAWSDGMGNQPQHF.